The 28 T cell receptor beta chains presented below share a single source sample, sequenced in a study of T cells after yellow fever vaccination. TCRdb re-called the 5' RACE reads through MiXCR, storing one row per CDR3 protein. The top ten hold 15% of the sample, which has some 600,000 distinct CDR3 sequences, 9% to 15% seen once. Sequencing was performed on PBMCs, taken on the day of the yellow fever booster vaccination. The receptor set was obtained from a man aged 25 to 40 who received the YFV17D yellow fever vaccine.

The J gene is TRBJ2-1, the V gene TRBV19; D is unclear. The CDR3 extends over 11 amino acids. V lost 9 bases and J 7 bases, leaving 10 bases between the germline ends. Germline V CDR1 and CDR2: LNHDA, SQIVND (reference sequence). The CDR3 region is CASTQLNEQFF. As DNA, the CDR3 is TGTGCCAGCACACAATTGAATGAGCAGTTCTTC.

There are many counts of this clonotype. This chain joins TRBV25-1 and TRBJ2-7, with no clear D. Germline values: CDR1 MGHDK, CDR2 SYGVNS. This CDR3 contains 11 residues. Trimming left V 2 bases short and J 3 bases short, with 2 bases between. The CDR3 bases are TGTGCCAGCAGTGAAAACTACGAGCAGTACTTC. The encoded protein is CASSENYEQYF.

The chain recombines TRBV6-5 with TRBJ2-1; unclear D gene. V was pared by 0 bases and J by 0 bases, with 18 bases between. The CDR3 covers 19 residues. The germline V gene encodes CDR1 MNHEY and CDR2 SVGAGI. The CDR3 bases are TGTGCCAGCAGTTACTCGAGCGTATTAGCCTCAAGCTCCTACAATGAGCAGTTCTTC. Protein product: CASSYSSVLASSSYNEQFF.

This clonotype was observed a few times. J is TRBJ2-5 and V is TRBV27; D uncertain. The germline V gene has CDR1 MNHEY and CDR2 SMNVEV (reference sequence). Trimming stripped 6 bases from V and 3 bases from J, with 11 bases between. There are 13 residues in the CDR3. The CDR3 protein is CASSRRVEETQYF. The CDR3 bases are TGTGCCAGCAGCCGACGGGTGGAAGAGACCCAGTACTTC.

This clonotype was recorded at least ten times. V usage is TRBV12-3 or TRBV12-4 and J usage is TRBJ2-6; D call uncertain. V dropped 6 bases and J dropped 1 base, with 4 bases sitting between them. The CDR3 loop spans 13 amino acids. The CDR3 DNA is TGTGCCAGCAGGGTTTCTGGGGCCAACGTCCTGACTTTC. Its translation is CASRVSGANVLTF.

This clonotype was counted many times. CDR3 loop: CASSTGSSYNEQFF. The CDR3 DNA sequence: TGTGCCAGCAGTACAGGGAGCTCCTACAATGAGCAGTTCTTC. The gene calls are TRBV7-2 and TRBJ2-1, with TRBD1 as a possible D gene (6 bases). The CDR3 contains 14 residues. Looked up from germline, CDR1 is SGHTA and CDR2 is FQGNSA. V gave up 6 bases and J gave up 0 bases, with 9 bases separating them.

This clonotype was counted many times. At one of its ends the junction is not consistent with the germline gene, which may arise from a read error. The CDR3 loop reads CASRTDSYNEQFF. In DNA, the CDR3 is TGCGCCAGCAGGACCGACTCCTACAATGAGCAGTTCTTC. The chain carries TRBV28 and TRBJ2-1; no firm D call. CDR3 length: 13 residues. CDR1 is MDHEN and CDR2 is SYDVKM in the germline V gene.

This clonotype was picked up a small number of times. The genes are TRBV20-1 and TRBJ2-5; D perhaps matches TRBD2 (6 bases). The CDR3 consists of 14 residues. The V end lost 0 bases, the J end lost 2 bases, and 10 bases lay between the germline ends. Germline CDR1 is DFQATT and CDR2 is SNEGSKA (reference sequence). The CDR3 sequence is CSARELASQETQYF. Written as DNA, the CDR3 is TGCAGTGCTAGAGAGCTAGCGTCGCAAGAGACCCAGTACTTC.

This clonotype was picked up a small number of times. The CDR3 region is CSVKTYHQMGVLETQYF. The CDR3 region has the DNA TGCAGCGTCAAAACTTACCATCAAATGGGAGTATTGGAGACCCAGTACTTC. The chain employs TRBV29-1 and TRBJ2-5, with D possibly matching TRBD2 (5 bases). The CDR3 is made up of 17 amino acids. V lost 6 bases to trimming and J lost 5 bases, with 28 bases between them. CDR1 and CDR2 from the germline V gene are SQVTM and ANQGSEA. The entire variable domain, with the rest obtained from reference TRBV29-1 and TRBJ2-5, is as follows: SAVISQKPSRDICQRGTSLTIQCQVDSQVTMMFWYRQQPGQSLTLIATANQGSEATYESGFVIDKFPISRPNLTFSTLTVSNMSPEDSSIYLCSVKTYHQMGVLETQYFGPGTRLLVL.

The chain has TRBV7-2 and TRBJ2-1; D gene unclear. V shed 5 bases and J shed 12 bases, with 14 bases lying between them. The germline V gene encodes CDR1 SGHTA and CDR2 FQGNSA. This CDR3 has 12 amino acids. CDR3 sequence (DNA): TGTGCCAGCAGCGGAGTAGGCGTTTGGCAGTTCTTC. Residues: CASSGVGVWQFF.

The V gene is TRBV12-3 or TRBV12-4, the J gene TRBJ2-2; 8 positions agree with TRBD2. The CDR3 runs 16 residues. Germline trimming cut 6 bases from V and 4 bases from J; bases unmatched to any gene: 10. The DNA for the CDR3 is TGTGCCAGCAGGTCACCGGGACTAGGTTCCACCGGGGAGCTGTTTTTT. It specifies CASRSPGLGSTGELFF.

This clonotype has a count of ten or more. V and J are TRBV10-3 and TRBJ2-5; 12 bases map to TRBD2. Looked up from germline, CDR1 is ENHRY and CDR2 is SYGVKD. J gave up 5 bases and V 5 bases, and 6 bases lay outside the gene matches. The CDR3 is made up of 15 amino acids. The CDR3 sequence is CAISRLAGVRETQYF. DNA for the CDR3: TGTGCCATCAGTCGACTAGCGGGAGTTCGTGAGACCCAGTACTTC.

This clonotype was detected a few times. The chain uses TRBV14 and TRBJ2-2; 7 nucleotides align to TRBD1. The CDR3 sequence is 13 residues long. CDR1 and CDR2 from the germline V gene are SGHDN and FVKESK. V lost 5 bases and J lost 8; bases outside the gene matches: 5. The CDR3 loop reads CASSAQQGGELFF. In DNA form, the CDR3 reads TGTGCCAGCAGCGCCCAACAGGGGGGGGAGCTGTTTTTT.

V usage is TRBV20-1 and J usage is TRBJ2-1; TRBD2 is a possible D gene (6 bases). CDR1 is DFQATT and CDR2 is SNEGSKA in the germline V gene (reference sequence). There are 13 residues in the CDR3. V was clipped by 4 bases and J by 2 bases, with 9 bases between them. Here the CDR3 DNA reads TGCAGTGCTAAGCGGGTCGCCTACAATGAGCAGTTCTTC. Protein: CSAKRVAYNEQFF.

This clonotype came up a few times. The chain uses TRBV28 and TRBJ2-1; 12 bases are shared with TRBD2. The CDR3 contains 15 residues. Losses at the gene ends were 4 bases for V and 7 bases for J; bases not matched to a gene: 5. Germline values: CDR1 MDHEN, CDR2 SYDVKM. The CDR3 is CASSSLTSGRNEQFF. The CDR3 nucleotides are TGTGCCAGCAGTTCCCTGACTAGCGGGAGAAATGAGCAGTTCTTC.

This clonotype was detected a few times. The rearrangement joins TRBV19 to TRBJ2-1; 9 positions agree with TRBD2. The V gene end was trimmed by 4 bases and the J gene end by 9 bases; junction bases not matched to a gene: 7. Germline CDR1 and CDR2: LNHDA and SQIVND (reference sequence). The CDR3 sequence is 14 residues long. The CDR3 loop is CASSSGRASGEQFF. The CDR3 bases are TGTGCCAGTAGTAGCGGGAGGGCCTCGGGTGAGCAGTTCTTC.

The chain has TRBV7-2 and TRBJ2-7; 10 bases are a match to TRBD2. The CDR3 extends over 15 amino acids. Germline values: CDR1 SGHTA, CDR2 FQGNSA. J was trimmed by 4 bases and V by 4 bases; bases with no gene match: 7. This chain's CDR3 is CASSSRASGRYEQYF. In nucleotides, the CDR3 is TGTGCCAGCAGCTCTCGGGCTAGCGGGAGATACGAGCAGTACTTC.

V and J are TRBV6-1 and TRBJ1-6; 8 bases map to TRBD1. The V gene end was trimmed by 7 bases and the J gene end by 8 bases; junction bases not matched to a gene: 7. Germline CDR1 MNHNS, CDR2 SASEGT. CDR3 length equals 14 residues. For the CDR3, the DNA is TGTGCCAGCACCCCAGGGGGCGAATATTCACCCCTCCACTTT. It specifies CASTPGGEYSPLHF.

This chain links TRBV5-1 with TRBJ2-2, with 7 bases fitting TRBD1. The length of the CDR3 is 15 residues. Germline lookup yields CDR1 SGHRS and CDR2 YFSETQ. The V segment lost 4 bases and the J segment 7 bases; nucleotides outside the gene matches: 10. This chain's CDR3 is CASSRITGVDGELFF. The CDR3 bases are TGCGCCAGCAGCCGGATCACAGGGGTTGACGGGGAGCTGTTTTTT. Supplemented by reference TRBV5-1 and TRBJ2-2, the full variable domain reads KAGVTQTPRYLIKTRGQQVTLSCSPISGHRSVSWYQQTPGQGLQFLFEYFSETQRNKGNFPGRFSGRQFSNSRSEMNVSTLELGDSALYLCASSRITGVDGELFFGEGSRLTVL.

This rearrangement joins TRBV29-1 to TRBJ2-5; D perhaps matches TRBD2 (6 bases). Germline CDR1 is SQVTM and CDR2 is ANQGSEA. The CDR3 consists of 13 residues. The V end was cut by 2 bases, the J end by 5 bases, with 12 bases between. This CDR3 is CSVESHREETQYF. DNA for the CDR3: TGCAGCGTTGAATCACACCGGGAGGAGACCCAGTACTTC.

V gene TRBV30 combines with J gene TRBJ2-5, with D possibly being TRBD2 (5 bases). The CDR3 covers 14 residues. Trimming cost V 3 bases and J 0 bases, with 11 bases left between them. Germline V CDR1 and CDR2: GTSNPN, SVGIG (reference sequence). CDR3 sequence reads: CAWREVRHQETQYF. CDR3 sequence (DNA): TGTGCCTGGAGGGAGGTTAGGCACCAAGAGACCCAGTACTTC.

This sequence joins TRBV29-1 and TRBJ2-3; D perhaps matches TRBD2 (6 bases). The CDR3 length is 13 residues. The germline V gene has CDR1 SQVTM and CDR2 ANQGSEA. V gave up 7 bases and J gave up 3 bases, with 14 bases separating them. CDR3 amino acids: CSASTRYTDTQYF. The CDR3, as DNA: TGCAGCGCTTCGACTAGGTATACAGATACGCAGTATTTT.

This clonotype has only a few counts. The rearrangement links TRBV12-3 or TRBV12-4 to TRBJ2-3; D uncertain. Trimming pared 5 bases from V and 4 bases from J, leaving 13 bases between. The CDR3 spans 14 residues. CDR3 loop: CASSLGVSSDTQYF. The DNA for the CDR3 is TGTGCCAGCAGTCTAGGTGTGTCGTCAGATACGCAGTATTTT.

This clonotype was observed a handful of times. This rearrangement joins TRBV27 to TRBJ1-2; 8 bases agree with TRBD1. There are 14 residues in the CDR3. With 8 bases clipped from V and 7 bases from J, the junction kept 12 bases outside the gene matches. CDR1 is MNHEY, CDR2 SMNVEV, per germline (reference sequence). CDR3 protein: CASSDRDRSSGYTF. Written as DNA, the CDR3 is TGTGCCAGCTCAGACCGGGACAGGTCCTCTGGCTACACCTTC.

This clonotype showed up many times. V and J are TRBV29-1 and TRBJ2-1; 10 bases fit TRBD1. There are 16 residues in the CDR3. CDR1 is SQVTM and CDR2 is ANQGSEA in the germline V gene. The V and J ends lost 3 bases and 6 bases, in that order; junction bases with no gene match: 11. For the CDR3, the DNA is TGCAGCGTTGAGGGCCCGCGGGACAGGGGTCCCAATGAGCAGTTCTTC. Residues: CSVEGPRDRGPNEQFF.

Only a few counts were recorded for this clonotype. The chain is built from TRBV5-1 and TRBJ2-1; D not resolved. This CDR3 is 15 amino acids long. The germline V gene encodes CDR1 SGHRS and CDR2 YFSETQ. V lost 0 bases and J 4 bases, leaving 11 bases between the germline ends. CDR3 nucleotides: TGCGCCAGCAGCTTGGTTCAGGCCATGTACAATGAGCAGTTCTTC. Its translation is CASSLVQAMYNEQFF.

This rearrangement joins TRBV6-5 to TRBJ1-1; D remains ambiguous. The V gene lost 2 bases and the J gene lost 4 bases, with 8 bases spanning the gap. This CDR3 region has 13 residues. The germline V gene encodes CDR1 MNHEY and CDR2 SVGAGI. The CDR3 spells CASSYLDLTEAFF. In DNA form, the CDR3 reads TGTGCCAGCAGTTACCTAGACCTCACTGAAGCTTTCTTT.

This clonotype was counted between two and nine times. This chain links TRBV2 with TRBJ2-7; 10 nucleotides agree with TRBD2. The CDR3 length is 16 residues. Germline values: CDR1 SNHLY, CDR2 FYNNEI. Unmatched junction bases numbered 8, after V lost 1 base and J lost 5 bases. CDR3 protein: CASSEVQLAGTHEQYF. For the CDR3, the DNA is TGTGCCAGCAGTGAAGTGCAACTAGCGGGAACCCACGAGCAGTACTTC.